The clone carrying this TCR beta chain was counted many times. The data belong to a study of T cells in Graves' hyperthyroidism and ophthalmopathy. Germline V gene data show CDR1 as MNHNS and CDR2 as SASEGT. The CDR3 sequence is 17 residues long. V gave up 6 bases and J gave up 5 bases; unmatched junction bases: 17. TCR beta CDR3 regions were amplified from RNA transcripts. Carried out on the TCR CDR3, a first-round RT-PCR used the HTBI primer set. TCRdb recomputed calls from the multiplex PCR reads with MiXCR, one row per CDR3 protein. The data hold hundreds of thousands of distinct CDR3 sequences, with around 16% observed a single time. Subjects aged 18 to 65 presented with newly diagnosed hyperthyroidism of less than 2 months' duration. Orbital computed tomography and thyroid ultrasound, together with serum TRAb and thyroxine and clinical symptoms, were used for diagnoses.

The TCR sequence derives from a woman between 18 and 30 years old with Graves' hyperthyroidism. Sequenced: blood. The V call is TRBV6-1, the J call TRBJ1-2; TRBD1 aligns across 8 bases. DNA for the CDR3: TGTGCCAGCAGAATCGATTCAGGGGGCGAGAACCTTTATGGCTACACCTTC. As protein: CASRIDSGGENLYGYTF.